The present T cell receptor beta chain was sequenced within a study of OX40 agonist ivuxolimab in advanced cancers. Study in general: Patients were infused with ivuxolimab every 2 weeks at 0.01 to 10 mg/kg. Study outcomes and limitations: In CD8+ T cells, expanded clones were on average more numerous than in CD4+. It was also the case that some nonresponders had low normalized T-cell clonal expansion. Within 6 weeks, CD4+ and CD8+ blood T cells expanded clonally at 0.1 to 3.0 mg/kg.

Turning to this clone: Antigen specificity is unknown.

Germline values: CDR1 SGHDT, CDR2 YYEEEE. With V trimmed by 4 bases and J by 4 bases, 4 bases remained unmatched. The CDR3 contains 13 residues. Using immunoSEQ multiplex PCR, the repertoire was profiled, and TCRdb retains in-frame clones only, with some absent. Of approximately 77,000 clones listed, roughly 80% are singletons. This receptor was taken from an adult with an advanced solid tumor such as melanoma, head and neck, liver or kidney cancer. The rearrangement links TRBV5-6 to TRBJ2-5; 7 positions agree with TRBD2. The source material was CD4+ or CD8+ T cells sorted from blood, sampled in a trial of the OX40 agonist ivuxolimab. Written as DNA, the CDR3 is TGTGCCAGCAGCGGGAGGGGTGCAGAGACCCAGTACTTC. It yields the protein CASSGRGAETQYF.